This T cell receptor beta chain was profiled in a study of human T cells and chemical hapten exposure. After removal of 2 bases from V and 7 bases from J, the junction contained 11 bases not matched to a gene. CDR1 and CDR2 (germline): DFQATT, SNEGSKA (reference sequence). This CDR3 contains 16 residues. In the original processing: Sampled TCR counts reached a median of approximately 100,000 per sample, with values ranging from about 20,000 to 750,000. TCRdb redid the calling of the RACE reads with MiXCR, one entry per CDR3 protein. TCRdb, rather than the study authors, made the V and J calls. In the table there are roughly 52,000 distinct CDR3 sequences, 8.5% to 10% of which are singletons. Stated time point: patch test 2, 6 weeks after DPC sensitization. As to treatment: therapeutic diphenylcyclopropenone sensitization with weekly scalp DPC.

The chain links TRBV20-1 to TRBJ1-3; TRBD1 aligns across 10 bases. The sample in question was whole blood, obtained in connection with sensitization to the hapten diphenylcyclopropenone (DPC). The sequence was obtained from a woman in her forties or fifties with alopecia areata. Some clones in this sample may be carry-over from other donors' samples. Here the CDR3 reads CSARPRDRGIRNTIYF. Written as DNA, the CDR3 is TGCAGTGCTAGACCCCGGGACAGGGGAATAAGGAACACCATATATTTT.